One and the same sample provided the 28 T cell receptor beta chains below, sequenced in a study of T cell repertoires in ileal Crohn's disease. Generated by immunoSEQ multiplex PCR, the TCRdb table keeps only in-frame clones and is missing some. The table shows 15,000 or so clones, with 87% occurring only once. The sample taken for sequencing was ileal tissue. The origin of the receptors is an adult with Crohn's disease.

The V and J genes are TRBV11-2 and TRBJ2-2; D not certain. CDR1 and CDR2 (germline): SGHAT, FQNNGV. V was shortened by 1 base and J by 6 bases, with 6 bases between the two germline ends. CDR3 length: 13 amino acids. The CDR3 loop reads CASSLARAGELFF. In DNA form, the CDR3 reads TGTGCCAGCAGCTTAGCCCGAGCCGGGGAGCTGTTTTTT.

This clone was recorded only once. The genes are TRBV7-2 and TRBJ1-1, with D unclear. Germline loops: CDR1 SGHTA, CDR2 FQGNSA. The CDR3 totals 13 residues. Trimming pared 3 bases from V and 8 bases from J, leaving 13 bases between. CDR3 residues: CASSFSLEGEAFF. CDR3 nucleotide sequence: TGTGCCAGCAGCTTTAGCTTGGAGGGAGAAGCTTTCTTT.

This chain links TRBV29-1 with TRBJ1-4; TRBD1 is a possible D gene (6 bases). Per germline, CDR1 SQVTM and CDR2 ANQGSEA. The V end lost 3 bases, the J end lost 5 bases, and 13 bases lay between the germline ends. The CDR3 is 14 residues long. The CDR3 DNA sequence: TGCAGCGTTGACGAAGGGGGAATGAATGAAAAACTGTTTTTT. Protein sequence: CSVDEGGMNEKLFF.

CDR3 region: CASSQSTDYGYTF. CDR3 nucleotide sequence: TGTGCCAGCAGCCAATCCACAGACTATGGCTACACCTTC. The chain combines TRBV16 with TRBJ1-2; D is undetermined. The CDR3 totals 13 residues. Germline V CDR1 and CDR2: KGHSY, FQNENV. V was shortened by 0 bases and J by 3 bases, with 5 bases between the two germline ends.

This clone has just a few counts. V gene TRBV30 combines with J gene TRBJ2-7, with TRBD2 matching over 7 bases. Germline CDR1 is GTSNPN and CDR2 is SVGIG (reference sequence). The CDR3 contains 16 residues. V was pared by 0 bases and J by 0 bases, with 8 bases of the junction left unmatched. Here the CDR3 DNA reads TGTGCCTGGAGTGTACGGGGGGACTGGAGCTCCTACGAGCAGTACTTC. It encodes CAWSVRGDWSSYEQYF.

The chain joins TRBV18 to TRBJ2-3, with 8 nucleotides matching TRBD2. The V and J ends lost 0 bases and 1 base, in that order; junction bases with no gene match: 0. In germline, CDR1 is KGHSH, CDR2 LQKENI. This CDR3 is built from 15 residues. CDR3 sequence (DNA): TGTGCCAGCTCACCACCGCGGGGGGGCACAGATACGCAGTATTTT. Its translation is CASSPPRGGTDTQYF.

This clone appeared once. J is TRBJ1-1 and V is TRBV18; no clear D gene. CDR3 length: 14 residues. Germline lookup yields CDR1 KGHSH and CDR2 LQKENI. With 6 bases removed from V and 0 bases from J, the gap between germline ends came to 11 bases. In DNA, the CDR3 is TGTGCCAGCTCCCGAACCACGGTGAACACTGAAGCTTTCTTT. Its protein is CASSRTTVNTEAFF.

The chain uses TRBV15 and TRBJ2-2; TRBD2 matches 7 bases. V lost 0 bases to trimming and J lost 4 bases; unmatched junction nucleotides: 11. The CDR3 has 18 residues. CDR1 is LNHNV, CDR2 YYDKDF, per germline (reference sequence). Here the CDR3 DNA reads TGTGCCACCAGCAGAGATCGGTTCAGCGGGGTCTTCACCGGGGAGCTGTTTTTT. Translation gives CATSRDRFSGVFTGELFF.

V is TRBV5-4 and J is TRBJ2-7; 9 nucleotides align to TRBD1. V dropped 2 bases and J dropped 3; count of bases not matched to a gene: 6. The germline V gene encodes CDR1 SGHNT and CDR2 YYREEE (reference sequence). There are 15 residues in the CDR3. CDR3 nucleotide sequence: TGTGCCAGCAGCTTCCGGGTGGACAGGGGCTACGAGCAGTACTTC. The encoded protein is CASSFRVDRGYEQYF.

The chain combines TRBV5-4 with TRBJ1-2; D might be TRBD1 (6 bases). Trimming shortened V by 3 bases and J by 4 bases, and 13 bases separated the two germline ends. Germline V gene lookup returns CDR1 SGHNT and CDR2 YYREEE (reference sequence). This CDR3 has 14 residues. The CDR3 loop reads CASSSTRGGYGYTF. The CDR3 DNA sequence: TGTGCCAGCAGCTCCACTAGGGGGGGCTATGGCTACACCTTC.

This clone was observed a few times. The chain recombines TRBV27 with TRBJ1-5; D unclear. V was pared by 2 bases and J by 4 bases, with 9 bases between. Germline V gene lookup returns CDR1 MNHEY and CDR2 SMNVEV (reference sequence). The CDR3 runs to 14 residues. The CDR3 protein is CASSLIGGNQPQHF. CDR3 nucleotide sequence: TGTGCCAGCAGTTTAATAGGAGGGAATCAGCCCCAGCATTTT.

V and J are TRBV7-3 and TRBJ2-2; possibly TRBD1 for D (5 bases). In germline, CDR1 is SGHTA, CDR2 FQGTGA. Trimming took off 5 bases at V and 6 bases at J, with 10 bases between the two ends. The CDR3 sequence is 13 residues long. The CDR3 nucleotides read TGTGCCAGCAGCCCCGGACAAGCCGGGGAGCTGTTTTTT. It translates to CASSPGQAGELFF.

V usage is TRBV4-1 and J usage is TRBJ1-1, with D perhaps matching TRBD1 (5 bases). This CDR3 is 14 amino acids long. V was cut by 0 bases and J by 4 bases, with 9 bases left in between. CDR1 is MGHRA, CDR2 YSYEKL, per germline. The CDR3 DNA sequence: TGCGCCAGCAGCCAAGATGACGGGGGCACTGAAGCTTTCTTT. Translating it yields CASSQDDGGTEAFF.

The J gene is TRBJ2-7, the V gene TRBV29-1; D perhaps matches TRBD1 (8 bases). Trimming cost V 5 bases and J 11 bases, with 19 bases left between them. In germline, CDR1 is SQVTM, CDR2 ANQGSEA. The CDR3 loop spans 12 amino acids. The CDR3 sequence is CSVSGGQGQKYF. CDR3 DNA: TGCAGCGTTTCGGGAGGACAGGGCCAGAAGTACTTC.

The CDR3 nucleotides are TGCGCCAGCAGCCAGGCCGACAGGAAGGGGGAAAAACTGTTTTTT. Protein: CASSQADRKGEKLFF. The chain recombines TRBV4-3 with TRBJ1-4, with D tentatively TRBD1 (6 bases). Deletions cut 3 bases from V and 8 bases from J, with 16 bases between. This CDR3 is 15 amino acids long. CDR1 is LGHNA and CDR2 is YSLEER in the germline V gene.

The rearrangement uses TRBV6-6 and TRBJ1-1; possible D gene TRBD1, 5 bases. V lost 3 bases and J 6 bases, leaving 11 bases between the germline ends. CDR1 and CDR2 from the germline V gene are MNHNY and SVGAGI (reference sequence). This CDR3 is 13 amino acids long. The CDR3 here is CASSYTRVAEAFF. The CDR3 nucleotides are TGTGCCAGCAGTTATACCAGGGTAGCTGAAGCTTTCTTT.

This clone showed up just once. The gene calls are TRBV19 and TRBJ2-5, with 7 positions matching TRBD2. Germline CDR1 reads LNHDA; CDR2 reads SQIVND (reference sequence). Germline trimming cut 4 bases from V and 1 base from J; bases unmatched to any gene: 6. This CDR3 spans 15 amino acids. Here the CDR3 DNA reads TGTGCCAGTAGTAACCGCGGGGGTGCCCAAGAGACCCAGTACTTC. This translates into CASSNRGGAQETQYF.

This chain joins TRBV25-1 and TRBJ1-4; D call uncertain. CDR1 and CDR2 (germline): MGHDK, SYGVNS. This CDR3 region has 14 residues. Trimming left V 8 bases short and J 1 base short, with 11 bases between. The CDR3 nucleotides read TGTGCCAGCGGGGTCCGGGGAACTAATGAAAAACTGTTTTTT. Protein sequence: CASGVRGTNEKLFF.

The V gene is TRBV11-2, the J gene TRBJ1-6; D is unresolved. The CDR3 loop spans 15 amino acids. The V gene lost 8 bases and the J gene lost 0 bases, with 11 bases spanning the gap. The germline V gene encodes CDR1 SGHAT and CDR2 FQNNGV. CDR3 nucleotides: TGTGCCAGCCGATACAGCAGCTCCTATAATTCACCCCTCCACTTT. This sequence encodes CASRYSSSYNSPLHF.

The gene calls are TRBV29-1 and TRBJ1-2, with TRBD1 as a possible D gene (6 bases). This CDR3 region has 13 residues. The germline V gene encodes CDR1 SQVTM and CDR2 ANQGSEA. Trimming cost V 5 bases and J 4 bases, with 14 bases left between them. CDR3 coding DNA: TGCAGCGTTTTACAGGGTGATGGCTATGGCTACACCTTC. It is translated as CSVLQGDGYGYTF.

The rearrangement links TRBV6-5 to TRBJ2-7; 7 bases agree with TRBD1. Germline CDR1 and CDR2: MNHEY and SVGAGI. This CDR3 spans 14 amino acids. V was pared by 5 bases and J by 1 base, with 5 bases of the junction left unmatched. CDR3 region: CASSIGQASYEQYF. CDR3 bases: TGTGCCAGCAGTATTGGACAGGCGTCCTACGAGCAGTACTTC.

This rearrangement joins TRBV27 to TRBJ1-1; 8 positions agree with TRBD1. With 4 bases clipped from V and 6 bases from J, the junction kept 16 bases outside the gene matches. CDR1 is MNHEY, CDR2 SMNVEV, per germline (reference sequence). The CDR3 sequence is 17 residues long. In DNA, the CDR3 is TGTGCCAGCAGTTCCTTCCGGGACAGGCGACCTTTCGCTGAAGCTTTCTTT. It yields the protein CASSSFRDRRPFAEAFF.

This chain connects TRBV6-5 to TRBJ1-1; D is uncertain. Trimming stripped 0 bases from V and 10 bases from J, with 6 bases between. Germline CDR1 and CDR2: MNHEY and SVGAGI. The CDR3 loop spans 11 amino acids. CDR3 in DNA: TGTGCCAGCAGTTACTCGTATGTAGCTTTCTTT. It encodes CASSYSYVAFF.

This clone occurred a few times. The gene calls are TRBV7-2 and TRBJ2-1; 7 bases map to TRBD2. With V trimmed by 1 base and J by 8 bases, 5 bases remained unmatched. Germline V gene lookup returns CDR1 SGHTA and CDR2 FQGNSA. The CDR3 sequence is 14 residues long. The CDR3 sequence is CASSLGRETHEQFF. The CDR3, as DNA: TGTGCCAGCAGCTTAGGGCGGGAGACCCATGAGCAGTTCTTC.

This chain uses TRBV7-8 with TRBJ1-5; no definite D call. Germline lookup yields CDR1 SGHVS and CDR2 FQNEAQ. V shed 3 bases and J shed 4 bases, with 7 bases lying between them. The CDR3 length is 13 residues. CDR3 coding DNA: TGTGCCAGCAGCTTCCAGGCTAATCAGCCCCAGCATTTT. Amino acids: CASSFQANQPQHF.

This chain uses TRBV6-1 with TRBJ2-7; 9 bases map to TRBD2. This CDR3 spans 15 amino acids. V dropped 5 bases and J dropped 6; count of bases not matched to a gene: 11. The germline gives CDR1 MNHNS, CDR2 SASEGT. CDR3 sequence (DNA): TGTGCCAGCAGTCCAAGCGGGAGGCCCTCGGGCGAGCAGTACTTC. It specifies CASSPSGRPSGEQYF.

The chain uses TRBV29-1 and TRBJ2-1; TRBD2 matches at 10 bases. The germline gives CDR1 SQVTM, CDR2 ANQGSEA. This CDR3 has 12 residues. Trimming cost V 7 bases and J 8 bases; bases outside gene matches: 5. The CDR3 spells CSGGLAIHEQFF. CDR3 nucleotide sequence: TGCAGCGGGGGACTAGCGATCCATGAGCAGTTCTTC.

A few counts support this clone. This sequence joins TRBV14 and TRBJ2-4, with 8 nucleotides matching TRBD1. The CDR3 runs to 14 residues. The V segment lost 3 bases and the J segment 15 bases; nucleotides outside the gene matches: 13. Germline loops: CDR1 SGHDN, CDR2 FVKESK. The CDR3 DNA is TGTGCCAGCAGCCAGGCCGTACCGGGACAGGCATGGTACTTC. This codes for CASSQAVPGQAWYF.